The present TCR beta chain was sequenced within a study of CD8 T cells in ankylosing spondylitis. The study's findings and limits: Seemingly distinctive of ankylosing spondylitis blood was a TCR beta motif formed by eight highly homologous variants.

CDR3 length: 15 residues. CDR1 is SGHAT, CDR2 FQNNGV, per germline. V was cut by 5 bases and J by 2 bases, with 16 bases left in between. Of note for this clonotype: Its antigen is undetermined.

TCRdb re-derived calls from the 5' RACE reads in MiXCR, one entry per CDR3 protein. The data hold about 440,000 distinct CDR3 sequences, with approximately 17% observed a single time. The source of this sequence is a male donor with ankylosing spondylitis. The specimen sequenced was blood, either unsorted or a sorted T cell fraction (not recorded which). This chain links TRBV11-2 with TRBJ2-7; D may correspond to TRBD1 or TRBD2 (5 bases each). The CDR3 region is CASSPMGPLPYEQYF. CDR3 DNA: TGTGCCAGCAGCCCGATGGGACCACTCCCCTACGAGCAGTACTTC. The entire variable domain, with the rest obtained from reference TRBV11-2 and TRBJ2-7, is as follows: EAGVAQSPRYKIIEKRQSVAFWCNPISGHATLYWYQQILGQGPKLLIQFQNNGVVDDSQLPKDRFSAERLKGVDSTLKIQPAKLEDSAVYLCASSPMGPLPYEQYFGPGTRLTVT.